This TCR beta chain was sequenced during a study of cytomegalovirus exposure and HLA in healthy donors (dated by TCRdb to about 2017). For the wider study: The 666 repertoires of the first cohort and the approximately 130 validation repertoires were produced on the same platform, according to a later analysis. To predict cytomegalovirus infection status, the study combined high-throughput TCR immunosequencing, statistical association of individual TCRs with disease status, and machine learning. A separate validation cohort of 100 to 150 different subjects was used in addition to the roughly 670-subject first cohort. The study aimed to test whether signatures of past pathogen exposure could be identified by cataloging public T cell receptors. General study outcomes and caveats: Cytomegalovirus status was reported to be diagnosed by the classifier with high specificity and sensitivity in both the original and validation cohorts. Most TCR sequences were seen in very few donors, while some public TCRs were found in many individuals. A few of the identified cytomegalovirus-associated TCR beta chains were confirmed in vitro to be specific for cytomegalovirus antigens. All 120 or so repertoires were used to score co-occurrence in the validation cohort in a later analysis, because that analysis had no HLA typing for the cohort. In the study, 150 to 200 TCR beta chains were listed as associated with cytomegalovirus. Of the cluster scores, roughly 93% were above 0 in a later analysis, which found that TCRs clustered in the first cohort also tended to co-occur in the roughly 130 validation repertoires. The authors suggested that the approach could potentially be generalized to other disease states and immunological phenotypes.

The donors belonged to the validation cohort of about 120 subjects, which was separate from the approximately 610-subject first cohort. From the germline V gene, CDR1 is KGHSH and CDR2 is LQKENI. Taken from cysteine to phenylalanine, the CDR3 has 16 residues. Only the CDR3 DNA stays, 48 bases, in frame from base 1. Trimming accounts for 5 bases at V and 0 bases at J, while the number of junction bases matched to no gene is 5. Libraries were prepared through the immunoSEQ multiplex PCR assay. In the source study's methods: A statistical classification framework was built for diagnosing cytomegalovirus status from the catalog of TCR beta chain sequences. The source is immuneACCESS, and TCRdb retained only in-frame sequences with V and J called. Part of the clones is not carried over; for the studies checked, unresolved V genes explain less than half of this, and the remainder is unexplained. V and J calls and clone size are those listed in that table; D and trimming were worked out from the DNA. For this sample there are over 70,000 clones; around 90% appear just once. The ten largest clones represent approximately 4.2% of the sample.

A remark on this clone: There is no known antigen for this receptor. No quality values exist for individual bases; no much larger clone is one base distant.

The rearrangement joined TRBV18 to TRBJ1-3; 9 nucleotides in the junction match TRBD1. The sequenced material came from PBMCs. The source is a woman aged 18 to 35 in good health and CMV-seropositive. The CDR3 reads as follows: CASSARGQGSGNTIYF. DNA sequence: TGTGCCAGCTCAGCGCGGGGACAGGGCTCTGGAAACACCATATATTTT.